These 30 T cell receptor beta chains were all obtained from the same sample, sequenced in a study of OX40 agonist ivuxolimab in advanced cancers. Profiled with immunoSEQ multiplex PCR; TCRdb holds only in-frame clones, not every one. The repertoire holds more than 50,000 clones, with almost 95% as singletons. Sequencing used CD4+ or CD8+ T cells sorted from blood, obtained in a trial of the OX40 agonist ivuxolimab. These receptors all stem from an adult with an advanced solid tumor such as melanoma, head and neck, liver or kidney cancer.

The chain recombines TRBV7-8 with TRBJ1-1, with 8 nucleotides matching TRBD1. V shed 5 bases, J shed 6 bases, and the junction held 8 bases outside the gene matches. CDR3 length: 14 amino acids. Germline-derived CDR1 and CDR2 are SGHVS and FQNEAQ. The CDR3 loop is CASSTHRGVPEAFF. CDR3 in DNA: TGTGCCAGCAGCACCCACAGGGGGGTACCTGAAGCTTTCTTT.

The chain carries TRBV5-1 and TRBJ2-1; D gene unclear. Trimming stripped 0 bases from V and 9 bases from J, with 4 bases between. The CDR3 spans 11 residues. Germline V gives CDR1 SGHRS, CDR2 YFSETQ. CDR3 residues: CASSLGVEQFF. The CDR3 coding sequence is TGCGCCAGCAGCTTGGGAGTTGAGCAGTTCTTC.

The chain joins TRBV19 to TRBJ1-4; unclear D gene. Trimming removed 5 bases at V and 1 base at J, with 32 bases between. The V gene's germline CDR1 is LNHDA and CDR2 SQIVND (reference sequence). This CDR3 comprises 22 residues. The CDR3 nucleotides are TGTGCCAGTAGTCTGGAGAGCCTGGTCGCCGGAGGTGGACTTGGAACTAATGAAAAACTGTTTTTT. Translating gives CASSLESLVAGGGLGTNEKLFF.

V is TRBV7-8 and J is TRBJ2-1; D might be TRBD2 (5 bases). V lost 0 bases, J lost 2 bases, and 14 bases lay in between. This CDR3 has 17 residues. Per the germline V gene, CDR1 is SGHVS and CDR2 is FQNEAQ. CDR3: CASSLARGVRAYNEQFF. The CDR3 DNA reads TGTGCCAGCAGCTTAGCGCGTGGGGTGAGGGCCTACAATGAGCAGTTCTTC.

J is TRBJ2-7 and V is TRBV11-3; 9 nucleotides align to TRBD1. CDR1 and CDR2 (germline): SGHNT, YENEEA. This CDR3 is built from 16 residues. The trim removed 5 bases at V and 0 bases at J, leaving 8 bases unmatched. Here the CDR3 DNA reads TGTGCCAGCAGCCTCCACAGGGGGCAGACCTCCTACGAGCAGTACTTC. It codes for CASSLHRGQTSYEQYF. The whole variable domain, remainder taken from reference TRBV11-3 and TRBJ2-7, is EAGVVQSPRYKIIEKKQPVAFWCNPISGHNTLYWYLQNLGQGPELLIRYENEEAVDDSQLPKDRFSAERLKGVDSTLKIQPAELGDSAVYLCASSLHRGQTSYEQYFGPGTRLTVT.

The chain is built from TRBV7-9 and TRBJ1-1; TRBD1 agrees at 7 bases. J was trimmed by 6 bases and V by 11 bases; bases with no gene match: 9. Germline CDR1 SEHNR, CDR2 FQNEAQ (reference sequence). This CDR3 has 12 residues. The CDR3 bases are TGTGCCGGATCGAGGGGGCCGGCTGAAGCTTTCTTT. This gives the protein CAGSRGPAEAFF. Together with reference TRBV7-9 and TRBJ1-1, the CDR3 gives the full variable domain: DTGVSQNPRHKITKRGQNVTFRCDPISEHNRLYWYRQTLGQGPEFLTYFQNEAQLEKSRLLSDRFSAERPKGSFSTLEIQRTEQGDSAMYLCAGSRGPAEAFFGQGTRLTVV.

V gene TRBV6-4 combines with J gene TRBJ2-1; TRBD1 might be the D (5 bases). Germline-derived CDR1 and CDR2 are MRHNA and SNTAGT. This CDR3 is built from 13 residues. V lost 4 bases, J lost 5 bases, and 9 bases lay in between. The CDR3 is CASSVTVNNEQFF. The CDR3 DNA reads as TGTGCCAGCAGTGTGACAGTAAACAATGAGCAGTTCTTC.

This chain joins TRBV14 and TRBJ2-1; possibly TRBD1 or TRBD2 for D (5 bases each). V lost 6 bases, J lost 0 bases, and 15 bases lay in between. CDR1 and CDR2 from the germline V gene are SGHDN and FVKESK. This CDR3 is 16 amino acids long. The CDR3: CASRLGRRSSYNEQFF. CDR3 DNA sequence: TGTGCCAGCAGACTGGGACGTAGGAGCTCCTACAATGAGCAGTTCTTC. Complete variable domain (other parts from reference TRBV14 and TRBJ2-1): EAGVTQFPSHSVIEKGQTVTLRCDPISGHDNLYWYRRVMGKEIKFLLHFVKESKQDESGMPNNRFLAERTGGTYSTLKVQPAELEDSGVYFCASRLGRRSSYNEQFFGPGTRLTVL.

This clone occurred once. This sequence joins TRBV5-4 and TRBJ1-2, with TRBD1 matching over 11 bases. V lost 4 bases and J lost 5; bases outside the gene matches: 7. There are 15 residues in the CDR3. Germline V CDR1 and CDR2: SGHNT, YYREEE (reference sequence). Here the CDR3 DNA reads TGTGCCAGCAGCGGAAACCGGGACAGGGGGTATGGCTACACCTTC. Translation: CASSGNRDRGYGYTF.

The chain has TRBV11-2 and TRBJ1-2; D possibly corresponds to TRBD1 (6 bases). The CDR3 contains 14 residues. V lost 4 bases and J 4 bases, leaving 13 bases between the germline ends. CDR1 is SGHAT and CDR2 is FQNNGV in the germline V gene. CDR3 in DNA: TGTGCCAGCAGCTGGGGGGGCGCAGGCTATGGCTACACCTTC. Translation: CASSWGGAGYGYTF.

The V and J genes are TRBV2 and TRBJ1-1, with 9 bases matching TRBD1. CDR3 size: 17 residues. CDR1 is SNHLY and CDR2 is FYNNEI in the germline V gene. V lost 4 bases and J lost 1; bases outside the gene matches: 10. Here the CDR3 DNA reads TGTGCCAGCAGTGGAAGACAGGGGGGCGTTCGGAACACTGAAGCTTTCTTT. Its translation is CASSGRQGGVRNTEAFF.

This clone was found once. This chain links TRBV6-1 with TRBJ2-5; TRBD2 matches 12 bases. Per germline, CDR1 MNHNS and CDR2 SASEGT. This CDR3 spans 15 amino acids. Losses at the gene ends were 4 bases for V and 3 bases for J; bases not matched to a gene: 3. The CDR3 here is CASSGGLAGKETQYF. CDR3 in DNA: TGTGCCAGCAGTGGAGGACTAGCGGGAAAAGAGACCCAGTACTTC.

This clone showed up just once. The V call is TRBV4-3, the J call TRBJ2-7; D is perhaps TRBD1 (7 bases). CDR1 and CDR2 (germline): LGHNA, YSLEER. Trimming took off 3 bases at V and 6 bases at J, with 21 bases between the two ends. The CDR3 sequence is 16 residues long. CDR3 nucleotide sequence: TGCGCCAGCAGCCAGGCTCCAGGGGGAGGACGAGGCGAGCAGTACTTC. The encoded protein is CASSQAPGGGRGEQYF.

The chain recombines TRBV15 with TRBJ2-3; 9 positions agree with TRBD2. Trimming removed 2 bases from V and 7 bases from J; junction bases left unmatched: 13. Per the germline V gene, CDR1 is LNHNV and CDR2 is YYDKDF (reference sequence). The CDR3 totals 17 residues. CDR3 protein: CATSRLGLASKTHTQYF. The CDR3 DNA follows: TGTGCCACCAGCAGATTGGGACTAGCCTCTAAGACACATACGCAGTATTTT.

The CDR3 sequence is CASSEQGQNYEQYF. As DNA, the CDR3 is TGTGCCAGCAGCGAGCAGGGACAGAACTACGAGCAGTACTTC. The chain employs TRBV14 and TRBJ2-7; the match to TRBD1 covers 7 bases. Trimming removed 5 bases from V and 3 bases from J; junction bases left unmatched: 7. Germline V lookup: CDR1 SGHDN, CDR2 FVKESK. This CDR3 is built from 14 residues.

There are a few counts of this clone. The rearrangement joins TRBV2 to TRBJ2-3; the D gene is possibly TRBD2 (6 bases). Trimming pared 7 bases from V and 2 bases from J, leaving 10 bases between. The CDR3 is 13 residues long. Per the germline V gene, CDR1 is SNHLY and CDR2 is FYNNEI. The chain's CDR3 is CASNGGNTDTQYF. The CDR3 nucleotides read TGTGCCAGCAACGGGGGAAACACAGATACGCAGTATTTT.

The chain joins TRBV6-5 to TRBJ2-5, with 10 bases matching TRBD1. J gave up 2 bases and V 6 bases, and 6 bases lay outside the gene matches. Germline V gene data show CDR1 as MNHEY and CDR2 as SVGAGI. The CDR3 contains 15 residues. The CDR3 is CASSPGTGVQETQYF. In DNA form, the CDR3 reads TGTGCCAGCAGCCCCGGGACAGGGGTACAAGAGACCCAGTACTTC.

This sequence joins TRBV27 and TRBJ2-2; 9 nucleotides align to TRBD2. After removal of 4 bases from V and 7 bases from J, the junction contained 10 bases not matched to a gene. The length of the CDR3 is 16 residues. CDR1 is MNHEY, CDR2 SMNVEV, per germline (reference sequence). CDR3 DNA: TGTGCCAGCAGTTCCCCGGCTAGCGGGATAATCGGGGAGCTGTTTTTT. Amino acid sequence: CASSSPASGIIGELFF.

This rearrangement joins TRBV18 to TRBJ2-2, with 8 nucleotides matching TRBD2. Unmatched junction bases numbered 8, after V lost 3 bases and J lost 5 bases. The length of the CDR3 is 16 residues. Germline CDR1 and CDR2: KGHSH and LQKENI. CDR3 loop: CASSPLPGGRTGELFF. CDR3 nucleotides: TGTGCCAGCTCACCTCTCCCGGGGGGGAGAACCGGGGAGCTGTTTTTT.

The chain recombines TRBV7-3 with TRBJ2-3, with 8 bases that match TRBD1. CDR1 is SGHTA, CDR2 FQGTGA, per germline. V lost 3 bases, J lost 7 bases, and 3 bases stayed unmatched. This CDR3 has 13 residues. CDR3 protein: CASSLDRDNTQYF. The CDR3, as DNA: TGTGCCAGCAGCTTGGACAGGGACAATACGCAGTATTTT.

The chain combines TRBV12-5 with TRBJ2-3; 13 nucleotides match TRBD2. The germline CDR1 and CDR2 sequences are LGHNT and FRNRAP. V gave up 3 bases and J gave up 1 base; unmatched junction bases: 7. The CDR3 loop spans 18 amino acids. CDR3 residues: CASGFGLAGAPGTDTQYF. In nucleotides, the CDR3 is TGTGCTAGTGGTTTTGGACTAGCGGGAGCCCCGGGCACAGATACGCAGTATTTT.

The CDR3 sequence: CASSLDQGGGVGELFF. The DNA for the CDR3 is TGTGCCAGCAGCTTAGATCAGGGGGGAGGCGTCGGGGAGCTGTTTTTT. The chain recombines TRBV7-9 with TRBJ2-2; a possible D gene is TRBD1 (7 bases). With 1 base removed from V and 7 bases from J, the gap between germline ends came to 16 bases. Germline values: CDR1 SEHNR, CDR2 FQNEAQ (reference sequence). CDR3 length: 16 amino acids.

The genes are TRBV7-8 and TRBJ1-5; tentative D call: TRBD1 (5 bases). The V gene's germline CDR1 is SGHVS and CDR2 FQNEAQ. Trimming took 4 bases from V and 1 from J, leaving 14 bases between them. The CDR3 extends over 16 amino acids. CDR3 region: CASSSRDGMSNQPQHF. The CDR3 bases are TGTGCCAGCAGCTCTCGGGACGGTATGAGCAATCAGCCCCAGCATTTT.

V is TRBV9 and J is TRBJ2-5; TRBD1 aligns across 7 bases. Germline loops: CDR1 SGDLS, CDR2 YYNGEE. Trimming cost V 2 bases and J 5 bases; bases outside gene matches: 3. CDR3 size: 13 residues. The CDR3 is CASSVGTAETQYF. CDR3 in DNA: TGTGCCAGCAGCGTCGGGACAGCGGAGACCCAGTACTTC.

Remarks on this clone: The same CDR3 also results from other DNA sequences found in this sample. This sequence joins TRBV30 and TRBJ2-7, with D unresolved. V was cut by 3 bases and J by 1 base, with 7 bases left in between. Germline V gene data show CDR1 as GTSNPN and CDR2 as SVGIG (reference sequence). The CDR3 extends over 12 amino acids. This CDR3 is CAWRHPSYEQYF. The CDR3 nucleotides read TGTGCCTGGAGGCACCCTTCCTACGAGCAGTACTTC. Variable domain in full (rest from reference TRBV30 and TRBJ2-7): SQTIHQWPATLVQPVGSPLSLECTVEGTSNPNLYWYRQAAGRGLQLLFYSVGIGQISSEVPQNLSASRPQDRQFILSSKKLLLSDSGFYLCAWRHPSYEQYFGPGTRLTVT.

The rearrangement joins TRBV13 to TRBJ1-1; unclear D gene. The CDR3 is made up of 14 amino acids. V lost 2 bases and J 1 base, leaving 8 bases between the germline ends. Germline CDR1 and CDR2: PRHDT and FYEKMQ (reference sequence). For the CDR3, the DNA is TGTGCCAGCAGCTTATATCCGGCGAACACTGAAGCTTTCTTT. This translates into CASSLYPANTEAFF.

This CDR3 reads CASSPSRNEQFF. The CDR3, as DNA: TGCGCCAGCAGCCCTAGCAGGAATGAGCAGTTCTTC. The V call is TRBV4-3, the J call TRBJ2-1; D may be TRBD2 (5 bases). Trimming cost V 4 bases and J 7 bases, with 8 bases left between them. CDR1 and CDR2 from the germline V gene are LGHNA and YSLEER. This CDR3 spans 12 amino acids.

The genes are TRBV9 and TRBJ1-1, with no clear D. CDR3 length: 12 residues. Trimming stripped 4 bases from V and 4 bases from J, with 8 bases between. Per germline, CDR1 SGDLS and CDR2 YYNGEE. The CDR3 reads CASSRGSTEAFF. In DNA, the CDR3 is TGTGCCAGCAGCCGTGGGTCCACTGAAGCTTTCTTT. Complete variable domain (other parts from reference TRBV9 and TRBJ1-1): DSGVTQTPKHLITATGQRVTLRCSPRSGDLSVYWYQQSLDQGLQFLIQYYNGEERAKGNILERFSAQQFPDLHSELNLSSLELGDSALYFCASSRGSTEAFFGQGTRLTVV.

J is TRBJ1-2 and V is TRBV20-1; TRBD1 aligns across 7 bases. Germline CDR1 is DFQATT and CDR2 is SNEGSKA (reference sequence). The trim removed 4 bases at V and 7 bases at J, leaving 3 bases unmatched. This CDR3 is built from 11 residues. The CDR3 DNA is TGCAGTGCTATAGGGACAGTTGGCTACACCTTC. It yields the protein CSAIGTVGYTF.

V and J are TRBV27 and TRBJ2-1, with 8 bases that match TRBD2. V dropped 6 bases and J dropped 0; count of bases not matched to a gene: 7. Germline loops: CDR1 MNHEY, CDR2 SMNVEV (reference sequence). CDR3 size: 16 residues. The CDR3 coding sequence is TGTGCCAGCAGCCTCGGGGGGGGCAGCTCCTACAATGAGCAGTTCTTC. Encoded protein: CASSLGGGSSYNEQFF.